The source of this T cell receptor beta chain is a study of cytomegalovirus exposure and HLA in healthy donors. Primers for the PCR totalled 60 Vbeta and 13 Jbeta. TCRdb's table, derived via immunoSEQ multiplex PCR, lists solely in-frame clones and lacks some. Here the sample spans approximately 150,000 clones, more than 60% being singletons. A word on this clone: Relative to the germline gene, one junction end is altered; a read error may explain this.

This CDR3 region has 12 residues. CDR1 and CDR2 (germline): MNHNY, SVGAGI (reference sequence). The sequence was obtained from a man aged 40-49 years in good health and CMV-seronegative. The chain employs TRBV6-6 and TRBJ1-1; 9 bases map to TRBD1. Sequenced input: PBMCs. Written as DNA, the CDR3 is TGTGCCAGCGGGACAGGGAACACTAAAGCTTTCTTT. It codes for CASGTGNTKAFF.